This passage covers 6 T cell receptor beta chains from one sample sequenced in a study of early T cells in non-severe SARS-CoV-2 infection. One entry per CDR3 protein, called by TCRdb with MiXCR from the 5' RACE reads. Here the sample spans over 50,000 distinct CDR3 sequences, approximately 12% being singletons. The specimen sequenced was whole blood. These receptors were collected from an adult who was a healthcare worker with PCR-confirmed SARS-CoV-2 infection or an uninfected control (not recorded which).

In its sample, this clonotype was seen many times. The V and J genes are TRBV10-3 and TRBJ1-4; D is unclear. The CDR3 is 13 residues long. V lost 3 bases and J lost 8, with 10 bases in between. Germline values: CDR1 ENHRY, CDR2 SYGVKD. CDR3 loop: CAISDSMGEKLFF. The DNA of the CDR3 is TGTGCCATCAGTGATTCAATGGGAGAAAAACTGTTTTTT.

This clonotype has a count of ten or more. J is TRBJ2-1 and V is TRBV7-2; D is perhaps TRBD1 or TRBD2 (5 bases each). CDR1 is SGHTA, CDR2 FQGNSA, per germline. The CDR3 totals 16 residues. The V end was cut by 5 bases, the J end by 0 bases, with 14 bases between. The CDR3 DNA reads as TGTGCCAGCAGCAGGGGAACTAGGGGCTCCTACAATGAGCAGTTCTTC. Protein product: CASSRGTRGSYNEQFF.

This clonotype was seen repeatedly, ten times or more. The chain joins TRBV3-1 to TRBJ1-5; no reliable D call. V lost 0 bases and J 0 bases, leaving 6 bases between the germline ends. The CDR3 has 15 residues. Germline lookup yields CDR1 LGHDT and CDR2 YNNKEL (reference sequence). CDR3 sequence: CASSQDPISNQPQHF. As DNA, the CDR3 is TGTGCCAGCAGCCAAGACCCGATTAGCAATCAGCCCCAGCATTTT.

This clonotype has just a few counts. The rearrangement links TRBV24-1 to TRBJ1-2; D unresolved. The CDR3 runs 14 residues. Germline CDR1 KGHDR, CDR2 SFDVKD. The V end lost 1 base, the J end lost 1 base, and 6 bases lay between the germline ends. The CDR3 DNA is TGTGCCACCAGTGATTTCCGTCGTAACTATGGCTACACCTTC. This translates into CATSDFRRNYGYTF.

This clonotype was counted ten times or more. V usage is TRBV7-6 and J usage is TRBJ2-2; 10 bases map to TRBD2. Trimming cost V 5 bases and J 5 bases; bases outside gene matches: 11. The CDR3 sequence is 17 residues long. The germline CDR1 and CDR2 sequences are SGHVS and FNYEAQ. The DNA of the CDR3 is TGTGCCAGCAGCACAATCCCTAGCGGGGGAGGAACCGGGGAGCTGTTTTTT. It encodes CASSTIPSGGGTGELFF.

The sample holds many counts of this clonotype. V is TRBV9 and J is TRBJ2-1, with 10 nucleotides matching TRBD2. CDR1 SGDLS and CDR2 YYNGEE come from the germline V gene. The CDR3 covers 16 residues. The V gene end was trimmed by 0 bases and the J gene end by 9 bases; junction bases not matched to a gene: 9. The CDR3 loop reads CASSVGDSGGFSEQFF. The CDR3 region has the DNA TGTGCCAGCAGCGTAGGGGATAGCGGGGGGTTTAGTGAGCAGTTCTTC.